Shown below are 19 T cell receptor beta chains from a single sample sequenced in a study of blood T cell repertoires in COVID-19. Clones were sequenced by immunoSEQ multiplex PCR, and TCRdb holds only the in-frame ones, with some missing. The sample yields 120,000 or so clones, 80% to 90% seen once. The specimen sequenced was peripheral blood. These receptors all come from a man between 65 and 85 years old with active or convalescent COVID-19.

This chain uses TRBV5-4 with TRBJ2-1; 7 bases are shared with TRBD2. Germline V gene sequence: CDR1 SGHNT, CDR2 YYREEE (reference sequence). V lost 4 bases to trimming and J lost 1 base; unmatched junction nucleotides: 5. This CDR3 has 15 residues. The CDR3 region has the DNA TGTGCCAGCAGCCGACTAGCTGCGTCCTACAATGAGCAGTTCTTC. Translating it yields CASSRLAASYNEQFF.

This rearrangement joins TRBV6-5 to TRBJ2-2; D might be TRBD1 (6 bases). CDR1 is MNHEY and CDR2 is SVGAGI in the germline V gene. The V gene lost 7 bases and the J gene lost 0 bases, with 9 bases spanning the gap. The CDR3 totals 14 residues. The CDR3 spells CASKGTTNTGELFF. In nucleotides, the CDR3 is TGTGCCAGCAAAGGGACAACGAACACCGGGGAGCTGTTTTTT.

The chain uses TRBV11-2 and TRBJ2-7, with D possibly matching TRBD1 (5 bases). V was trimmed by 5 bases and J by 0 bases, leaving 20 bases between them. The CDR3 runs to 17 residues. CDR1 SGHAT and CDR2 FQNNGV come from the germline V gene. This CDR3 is CASSPMGVGVISYEQYF. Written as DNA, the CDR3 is TGTGCCAGCAGCCCCATGGGCGTAGGGGTTATCTCCTACGAGCAGTACTTC. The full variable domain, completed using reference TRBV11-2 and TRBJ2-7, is EAGVAQSPRYKIIEKRQSVAFWCNPISGHATLYWYQQILGQGPKLLIQFQNNGVVDDSQLPKDRFSAERLKGVDSTLKIQPAKLEDSAVYLCASSPMGVGVISYEQYFGPGTRLTVT.

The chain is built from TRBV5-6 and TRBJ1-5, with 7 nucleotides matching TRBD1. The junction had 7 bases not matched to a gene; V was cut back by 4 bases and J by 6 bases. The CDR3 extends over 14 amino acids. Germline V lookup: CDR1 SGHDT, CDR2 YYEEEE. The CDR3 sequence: CASSRRQGFQPQHF. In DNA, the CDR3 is TGTGCCAGCAGCCGAAGACAGGGATTTCAGCCCCAGCATTTT.

The CDR3 region has the DNA TGTGCCAGCTCACCCGGGCTCGGCGGGGCCGGGGATACGCAGTATTTT. This codes for CASSPGLGGAGDTQYF. The rearrangement joins TRBV18 to TRBJ2-3; weak D call: TRBD2 (6 bases). CDR3 length: 16 residues. The V end was cut by 3 bases, the J end by 6 bases, with 19 bases between. Germline V gene sequence: CDR1 KGHSH, CDR2 LQKENI.

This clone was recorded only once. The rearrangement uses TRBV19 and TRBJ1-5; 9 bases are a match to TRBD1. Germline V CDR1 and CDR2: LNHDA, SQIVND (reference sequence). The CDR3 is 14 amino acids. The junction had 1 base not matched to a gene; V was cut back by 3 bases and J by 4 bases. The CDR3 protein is CASSIGQGNQPQHF. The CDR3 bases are TGTGCCAGTAGTATCGGACAGGGGAATCAGCCCCAGCATTTT.

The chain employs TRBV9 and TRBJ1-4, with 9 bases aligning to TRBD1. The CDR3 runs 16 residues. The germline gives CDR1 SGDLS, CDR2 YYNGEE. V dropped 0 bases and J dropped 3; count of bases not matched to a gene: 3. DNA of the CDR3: TGTGCCAGCAGCGTAGGACAGGGGGGGCCTAATGAAAAACTGTTTTTT. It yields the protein CASSVGQGGPNEKLFF.

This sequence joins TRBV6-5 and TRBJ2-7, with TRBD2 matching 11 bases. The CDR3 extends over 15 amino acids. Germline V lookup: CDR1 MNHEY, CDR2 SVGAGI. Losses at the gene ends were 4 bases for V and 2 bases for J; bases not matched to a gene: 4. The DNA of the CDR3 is TGTGCCAGCAGTTCACCGGGACTAGCGGCCTACGAGCAGTACTTC. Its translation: CASSSPGLAAYEQYF.

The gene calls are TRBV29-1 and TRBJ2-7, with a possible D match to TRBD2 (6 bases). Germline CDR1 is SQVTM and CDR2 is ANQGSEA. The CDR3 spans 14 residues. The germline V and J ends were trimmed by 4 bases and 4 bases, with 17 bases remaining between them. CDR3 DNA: TGCAGCGTTGGGAAGGACGGGAGCCCGTACGAGCAGTACTTC. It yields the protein CSVGKDGSPYEQYF.

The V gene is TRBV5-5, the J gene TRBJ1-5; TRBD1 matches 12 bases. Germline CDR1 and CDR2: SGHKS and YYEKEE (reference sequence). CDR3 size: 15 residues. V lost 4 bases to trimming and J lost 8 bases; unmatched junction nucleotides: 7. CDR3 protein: CASSPGTGGKEPQHF. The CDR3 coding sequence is TGTGCCAGCAGCCCAGGGACAGGGGGCAAGGAGCCCCAGCATTTT. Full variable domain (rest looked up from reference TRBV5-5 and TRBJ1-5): DAGVTQSPTHLIKTRGQQVTLRCSPISGHKSVSWYQQVLGQGPQFIFQYYEKEERGRGNFPDRFSARQFPNYSSELNVNALLLGDSALYLCASSPGTGGKEPQHFGDGTRLSIL.

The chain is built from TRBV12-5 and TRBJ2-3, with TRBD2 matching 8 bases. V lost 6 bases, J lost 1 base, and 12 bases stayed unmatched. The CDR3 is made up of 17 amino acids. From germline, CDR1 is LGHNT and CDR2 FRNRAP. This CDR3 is CASGPLIAGRGTDTQYF. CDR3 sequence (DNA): TGTGCTAGTGGCCCCCTCATAGCGGGGCGTGGCACAGATACGCAGTATTTT.

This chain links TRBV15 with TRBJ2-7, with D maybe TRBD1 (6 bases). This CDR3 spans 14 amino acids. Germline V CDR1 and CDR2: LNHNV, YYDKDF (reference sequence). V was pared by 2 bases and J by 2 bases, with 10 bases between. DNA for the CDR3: TGTGCCACCAGCAGAACCACAGGGACCTACGAGCAGTACTTC. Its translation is CATSRTTGTYEQYF.

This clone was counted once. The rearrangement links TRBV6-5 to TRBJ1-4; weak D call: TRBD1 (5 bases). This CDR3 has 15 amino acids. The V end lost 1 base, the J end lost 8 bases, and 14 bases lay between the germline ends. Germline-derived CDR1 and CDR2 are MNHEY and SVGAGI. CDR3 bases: TGTGCCAGCAGTTACTTGGCAGGGTTGCGCGAAAAACTGTTTTTT. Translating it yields CASSYLAGLREKLFF.

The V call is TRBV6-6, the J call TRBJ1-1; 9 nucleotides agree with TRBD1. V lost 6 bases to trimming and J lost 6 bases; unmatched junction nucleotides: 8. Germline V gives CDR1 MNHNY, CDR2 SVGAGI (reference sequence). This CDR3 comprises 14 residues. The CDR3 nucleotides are TGTGCCAGCAGGGGACAGGGCCACGGCGCTGAAGCTTTCTTT. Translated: CASRGQGHGAEAFF.

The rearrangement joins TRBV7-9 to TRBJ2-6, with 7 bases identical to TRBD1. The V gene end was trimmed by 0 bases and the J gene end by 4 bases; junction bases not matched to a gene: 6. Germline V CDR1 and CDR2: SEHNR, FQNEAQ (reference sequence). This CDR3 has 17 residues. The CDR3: CASSLAQGITGANVLTF. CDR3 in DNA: TGTGCCAGCAGCTTAGCACAGGGGATCACCGGGGCCAACGTCCTGACTTTC.

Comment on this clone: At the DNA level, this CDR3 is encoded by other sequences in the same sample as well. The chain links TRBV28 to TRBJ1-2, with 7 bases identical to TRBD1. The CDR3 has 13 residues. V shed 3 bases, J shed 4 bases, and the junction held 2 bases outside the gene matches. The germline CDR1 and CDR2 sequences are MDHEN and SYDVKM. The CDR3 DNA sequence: TGTGCCAGCAGTTTCGGGACAGCCTATGGCTACACCTTC. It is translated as CASSFGTAYGYTF.

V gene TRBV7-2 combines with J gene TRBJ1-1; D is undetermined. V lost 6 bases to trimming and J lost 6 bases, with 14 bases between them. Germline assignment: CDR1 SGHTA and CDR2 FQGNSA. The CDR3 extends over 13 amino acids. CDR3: CASSREVKAEAFF. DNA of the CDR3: TGTGCCAGCAGTCGAGAGGTCAAGGCTGAAGCTTTCTTT.

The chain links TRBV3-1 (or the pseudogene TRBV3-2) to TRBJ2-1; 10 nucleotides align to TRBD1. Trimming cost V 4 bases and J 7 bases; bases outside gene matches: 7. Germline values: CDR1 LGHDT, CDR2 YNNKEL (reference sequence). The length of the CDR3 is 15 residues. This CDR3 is CASSPGTGEINEQFF. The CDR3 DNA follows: TGTGCCAGCAGCCCCGGGACAGGGGAAATAAATGAGCAGTTCTTC.

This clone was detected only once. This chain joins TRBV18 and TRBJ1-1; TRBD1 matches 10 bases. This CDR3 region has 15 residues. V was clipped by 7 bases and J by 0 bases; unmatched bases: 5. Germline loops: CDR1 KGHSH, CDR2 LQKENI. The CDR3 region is CASYGQGEVNTEAFF. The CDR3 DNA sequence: TGTGCCAGCTACGGACAGGGGGAGGTGAACACTGAAGCTTTCTTT.